This T cell receptor (beta chain) was retrieved from a study of vaccination effects on CD4 cells after COVID-19. ViraFEST expansion of antigen-specific CD4+ T cells with viral peptide pools preceded sequencing. It was after nine to eleven days of culture that CD4+ T cells were isolated. Participants each got two BNT162b2 or mRNA-1273 vaccine doses. The V gene lost 2 bases and the J gene lost 0 bases, with 4 bases spanning the gap. Germline values: CDR1 SGHAT, CDR2 FQNNGV. This CDR3 has 13 residues. About this clone itself: Its matching antigen is unknown.

Findings of the study overall: Late post-vaccination samples showed marked contraction of infection- and vaccine-induced clones.

Produced via immunoSEQ multiplex PCR; TCRdb's table is partial and in-frame only. The sample lists about 24,000 clones, 69% occurring once. The chain carries TRBV11-2 and TRBJ2-5, with unresolved D. Sequenced here: CD4+ T cells from PBMCs cultured with SARS-CoV-2 spike peptides, sampled after COVID-19 vaccination. This TCR came from a human donor who received a COVID-19 vaccine. CDR3 residues: CASSLQYQETQYF. Written as DNA, the CDR3 is TGTGCCAGCAGCTTACAATACCAAGAGACCCAGTACTTC.